The clone carrying this T cell receptor beta chain was detected many times. Its target is not known. This record comes from a study of T cells in Graves' hyperthyroidism and ophthalmopathy. Study-level information: At initial diagnosis, before any treatment had begun, peripheral blood was obtained. Study-wide results and limits: The blood repertoire included most of the expanded thyroid clonotypes above 0.001.

Template material for amplifying TCR beta CDR3 regions consisted of RNA transcripts. In the first-round RT-PCR of the TCR CDR3, the HTBI primer set was used. MiXCR, run by TCRdb on the multiplex PCR reads, gives a single entry per CDR3 protein. Of some 300,000 distinct CDR3 sequences listed, roughly 19% are singletons. CDR3 length: 14 amino acids. Between the trimmed V and J ends, which lost 3 bases and 2 bases, there was a span of 8 bases. Germline CDR1 and CDR2: SNHLY and FYNNEI. Each diagnosis drew on symptoms, thyroxine, TRAb, thyroid ultrasound and orbital computed tomography findings. Fresh peripheral blood, around 10 ml, yielded the PBMCs.

This receptor was taken from a man aged 45 to 65 with Graves' ophthalmopathy. Sequencing used blood. The chain links TRBV2 to TRBJ2-4; D remains ambiguous. The CDR3 DNA follows: TGTGCCAGCAGTGAGGTGGGAACCAAAAACATTCAGTACTTC. Protein sequence: CASSEVGTKNIQYF. Looking up the rest from reference TRBV2 and TRBJ2-4 gives the full variable domain: EPEVTQTPSHQVTQMGQEVILRCVPISNHLYFYWYRQILGQKVEFLVSFYNNEISEKSEIFDDQFSVERPDGSNFTLKIRSTKLEDSAMYFCASSEVGTKNIQYFGAGTRLSVL.